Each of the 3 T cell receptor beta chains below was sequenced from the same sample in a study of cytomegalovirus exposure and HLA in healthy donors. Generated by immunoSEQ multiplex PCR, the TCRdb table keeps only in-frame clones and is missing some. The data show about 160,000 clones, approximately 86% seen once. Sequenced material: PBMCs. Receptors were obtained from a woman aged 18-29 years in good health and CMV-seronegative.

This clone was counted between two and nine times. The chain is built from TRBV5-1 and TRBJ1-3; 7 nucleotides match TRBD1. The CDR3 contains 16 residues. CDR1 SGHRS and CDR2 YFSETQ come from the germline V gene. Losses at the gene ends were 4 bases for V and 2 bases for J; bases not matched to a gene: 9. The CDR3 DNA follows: TGCGCCAGCAGCCTTGAACAGGGGTCAACTGGAAACACCATATATTTT. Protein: CASSLEQGSTGNTIYF.

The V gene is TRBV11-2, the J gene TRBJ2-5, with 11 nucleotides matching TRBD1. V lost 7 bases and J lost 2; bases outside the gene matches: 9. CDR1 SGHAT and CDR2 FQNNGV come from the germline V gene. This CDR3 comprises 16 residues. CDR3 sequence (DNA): TGTGCCAGCACCTCCTCGGACAGGGGGCTTCAAGAGACCCAGTACTTC. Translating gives CASTSSDRGLQETQYF. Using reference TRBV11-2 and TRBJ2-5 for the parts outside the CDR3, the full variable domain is EAGVAQSPRYKIIEKRQSVAFWCNPISGHATLYWYQQILGQGPKLLIQFQNNGVVDDSQLPKDRFSAERLKGVDSTLKIQPAKLEDSAVYLCASTSSDRGLQETQYFGPGTRLLVL.

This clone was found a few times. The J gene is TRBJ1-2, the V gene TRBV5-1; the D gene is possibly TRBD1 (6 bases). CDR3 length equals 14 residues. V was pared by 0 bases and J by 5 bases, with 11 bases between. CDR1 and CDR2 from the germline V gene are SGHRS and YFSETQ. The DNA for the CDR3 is TGCGCCAGCAGCTTGGGACAGGTCCAGTATGGCTACACCTTC. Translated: CASSLGQVQYGYTF.